This TCR beta chain was profiled in a study of CD8 T cells in Susac syndrome. With random hexamers, reverse transcription was performed on about 0.5 to 1 ug of RNA. TCRdb re-analysed the immunoSEQ multiplex PCR reads in MiXCR, keeping a single row per CDR3 protein. Of about 120,000 distinct CDR3 sequences in the sample, roughly 94% are singletons; the top ten hold around 0.28%. The CDR3 covers 14 residues. V was clipped by 5 bases and J by 3 bases, with 14 bases between them. From germline, CDR1 is SEHNR and CDR2 FQNEAQ (reference sequence). Study results and caveats: Susac syndrome CD8+ repertoires were clonally expanded, most strongly in CD8+ TEMRA cells.

As for this clonotype: What it recognizes is unknown.

TEMRA cells were FACS-enriched, and CD8+ and CD4+ T cells were isolated negatively. The sample taken for sequencing was CD8+ T cells from PBMCs. The receptor comes from a human donor with Susac syndrome. V usage is TRBV7-9 and J usage is TRBJ2-7; D is undetermined. CDR3: CASSPVGLGYEQYF. The CDR3 DNA reads as TGTGCCAGCAGCCCGGTGGGGTTAGGCTACGAGCAGTACTTC.